Listed here is a single T cell receptor beta chain. Its antigen is unknown. These data originate in a study of CD4 T cells in relation to SARS-CoV-2 and coronaviruses. Across the study: Controls used an HIV-1 Nef peptide pool or no peptide.

The CDR3 has 14 amino acids. The V end was cut by 5 bases, the J end by 0 bases, with 8 bases between. Looked up from germline, CDR1 is MNHNY and CDR2 is SVGAGI (reference sequence). CD4+ T cells from unexposed donors were obtained before the COVID-19 pandemic (2011-2018). Isolation of CD4+ T cells took place after about eleven days in culture. The assay was immunoSEQ multiplex PCR, and TCRdb's table has in-frame clones only and misses some. The sample has around 9,700 clones; over 70% are singletons. This sequence was found in a human donor in good health. The rearrangement uses TRBV6-6 and TRBJ1-3, with D uncertain. Source material: CD4+ T cells from PBMCs, cultured in vitro. The CDR3: CASSPGDSGNTIYF. The CDR3 DNA reads TGTGCCAGCAGTCCCGGGGACTCTGGAAACACCATATATTTT.